The 23 T cell receptor beta chains reported below all come from one sample, sequenced in a study of blood T cell repertoires in COVID-19. TCRdb keeps only in-frame clones here, not all; method: immunoSEQ multiplex PCR. The sample has some 6,100 clones, roughly four fifths seen once; the top ten hold about 8.2%. Sequenced material: peripheral blood. These receptors were collected from a human donor with active COVID-19. The donor label of this sample is uncertain.

The chain employs TRBV6-4 and TRBJ2-3; 10 bases are a match to TRBD2. The CDR3 has 15 residues. Per the germline V gene, CDR1 is MRHNA and CDR2 is SNTAGT. V lost 8 bases to trimming and J lost 0 bases; unmatched junction nucleotides: 5. CDR3 coding DNA: TGTGCCAGCTCACTGACTAGCGGGAGCACAGATACGCAGTATTTT. Residues: CASSLTSGSTDTQYF.

J is TRBJ2-3 and V is TRBV5-6; 9 positions match TRBD2. Trimming took 4 bases from V and 0 from J; bases not matched to a gene: 6. The CDR3 runs 16 residues. Germline CDR1 SGHDT, CDR2 YYEEEE. The CDR3 DNA is TGTGCCAGCAGCCCGTTAGCGGGGGCTAGCACAGATACGCAGTATTTT. It specifies CASSPLAGASTDTQYF. Supplemented by reference TRBV5-6 and TRBJ2-3, the full variable domain reads DAGVTQSPTHLIKTRGQQVTLRCSPKSGHDTVSWYQQALGQGPQFIFQYYEEEERQRGNFPDRFSGHQFPNYSSELNVNALLLGDSALYLCASSPLAGASTDTQYFGPGTRLTVL.

V and J are TRBV6-2 or TRBV6-3 and TRBJ2-1; 7 nucleotides match TRBD1. The CDR3 sequence is 16 residues long. The junction had 7 bases not matched to a gene; V was cut back by 5 bases and J by 0 bases. CDR1 is MNHEY, CDR2 SVGEGT, per germline. CDR3 amino acids: CASSRRGQSSYNEQFF. The CDR3 nucleotides read TGTGCCAGCAGTCGTAGGGGGCAAAGCTCCTACAATGAGCAGTTCTTC.

The V and J genes are TRBV7-9 and TRBJ2-2, with D perhaps matching TRBD2 (5 bases). The CDR3 runs to 15 residues. Trimming removed 4 bases from V and 4 bases from J, with 13 bases in between. Germline assignment: CDR1 SEHNR and CDR2 FQNEAQ (reference sequence). CDR3 amino acids: CASSYVPRVTGELFF. In DNA, the CDR3 is TGTGCCAGCAGCTACGTTCCGCGGGTCACCGGGGAGCTGTTTTTT.

The V gene is TRBV6-4, the J gene TRBJ2-3; 10 positions agree with TRBD2. The CDR3 spans 17 residues. Trimming took 0 bases from V and 1 from J; bases not matched to a gene: 4. Germline CDR1 reads MRHNA; CDR2 reads SNTAGT. The CDR3 loop is CASSDSSGGAGTDTQYF. The DNA of the CDR3 is TGTGCCAGCAGTGACTCCAGCGGGGGGGCGGGCACAGATACGCAGTATTTT.

This clone was detected a few times. The rearrangement joins TRBV7-2 to TRBJ1-5; tentatively, D is TRBD1 (6 bases). Germline loops: CDR1 SGHTA, CDR2 FQGNSA. This CDR3 comprises 15 residues. Trimming took off 5 bases at V and 0 bases at J, with 11 bases between the two ends. The CDR3 bases are TGTGCCAGCAGCAGGACAGCTAATAGCAATCAGCCCCAGCATTTT. Protein: CASSRTANSNQPQHF.

This chain connects TRBV11-2 to TRBJ2-2; D may be TRBD2 (6 bases). Per germline, CDR1 SGHAT and CDR2 FQNNGV. V shed 2 bases and J shed 6 bases, with 10 bases lying between them. The CDR3 contains 14 residues. This CDR3 reads CASSLNPGAGELFF. The DNA for the CDR3 is TGTGCCAGCAGCTTAAATCCGGGGGCCGGGGAGCTGTTTTTT. The entire variable domain, with the rest obtained from reference TRBV11-2 and TRBJ2-2, is as follows: EAGVAQSPRYKIIEKRQSVAFWCNPISGHATLYWYQQILGQGPKLLIQFQNNGVVDDSQLPKDRFSAERLKGVDSTLKIQPAKLEDSAVYLCASSLNPGAGELFFGEGSRLTVL.

This chain uses TRBV5-6 with TRBJ2-1; 15 bases are a match to TRBD2. Germline CDR1 is SGHDT and CDR2 is YYEEEE. J gave up 8 bases and V 4 bases, and 1 base lay outside the gene matches. The CDR3 spans 14 residues. CDR3 bases: TGTGCCAGCAGCGGACTAGCGGGGGGGCATGAGCAGTTCTTC. Its protein is CASSGLAGGHEQFF.

This chain joins TRBV28 and TRBJ1-6, with a tentative D call TRBD1 (6 bases). Trimming pared 5 bases from V and 10 bases from J, leaving 24 bases between. The CDR3 contains 17 residues. Germline V lookup: CDR1 MDHEN, CDR2 SYDVKM. CDR3 DNA sequence: TGTGCCAGCAGTCCCTCGTCCACCCGGGGGGCTAGGTCACCCCTCCACTTT. Protein product: CASSPSSTRGARSPLHF.

The chain combines TRBV14 with TRBJ2-1, with a tentative D call TRBD1 (5 bases). CDR1 and CDR2 from the germline V gene are SGHDN and FVKESK. CDR3 length: 14 amino acids. V lost 1 base and J 7 bases, leaving 11 bases between the germline ends. In DNA, the CDR3 is TGTGCCAGCAGCCAAGTCAGGGTGCGTAATGAGCAGTTCTTC. It specifies CASSQVRVRNEQFF.

The chain carries TRBV11-1 and TRBJ1-1, with a possible D match to TRBD1 (6 bases). Germline V gene data show CDR1 as SGHAT and CDR2 as FQDESV (reference sequence). Trimming cost V 2 bases and J 5 bases, with 9 bases left between them. The CDR3 totals 13 residues. The CDR3 coding sequence is TGTGCCAGCAGCTTAAAACAGGGAACTGAAGCTTTCTTT. Protein product: CASSLKQGTEAFF.

The V call is TRBV4-2, the J call TRBJ2-3; 11 bases line up with TRBD2. Germline CDR1 reads LGHNA; CDR2 reads YNFKEQ. V trimming: 2 bases; J trimming: 3 bases; junction bases outside the gene matches: 7. This CDR3 comprises 17 residues. The CDR3, as DNA: TGTGCCAGCAGCCAACACACTAGCGGGGGATTGACAGATACGCAGTATTTT. This translates into CASSQHTSGGLTDTQYF.

This clone appeared a few times. V is TRBV7-2 and J is TRBJ1-3; no clear D. The CDR3 totals 14 residues. Germline V gives CDR1 SGHTA, CDR2 FQGNSA. V was cut by 5 bases and J by 4 bases, with 12 bases left in between. The CDR3 DNA reads as TGTGCCAGCAGCCCGCACAGAGAGGGAAACACCATATATTTT. This codes for CASSPHREGNTIYF.

V is TRBV25-1 and J is TRBJ2-4; tentative D call: TRBD2 (5 bases). CDR1 MGHDK and CDR2 SYGVNS come from the germline V gene. The V end was cut by 7 bases, the J end by 2 bases, with 15 bases between. This CDR3 has 15 residues. CDR3 region: CASTSSGGPKNIQYF. The CDR3 nucleotides are TGTGCCAGCACCAGCAGCGGCGGACCCAAAAACATTCAGTACTTC.

V and J are TRBV28 and TRBJ1-6; TRBD1 agrees at 8 bases. The V segment lost 3 bases and the J segment 10 bases; nucleotides outside the gene matches: 5. This CDR3 comprises 14 residues. Germline CDR1 is MDHEN and CDR2 is SYDVKM. CDR3 bases: TGTGCCAGCAGTTTCGGACAGGGTTGGTCACCCCTCCACTTT. Translation gives CASSFGQGWSPLHF.

The V and J genes are TRBV2 and TRBJ2-1; TRBD2 matches 7 bases. Germline V gene lookup returns CDR1 SNHLY and CDR2 FYNNEI. The junction had 4 bases not matched to a gene; V was cut back by 5 bases and J by 0 bases. This CDR3 region has 15 residues. The CDR3 sequence: CASSLLASSYNEQFF. Written as DNA, the CDR3 is TGTGCCAGCAGTTTACTAGCGAGCTCCTACAATGAGCAGTTCTTC.

In the case of this clone: One end of the junction varies from germline; a read error may be responsible. This sequence joins TRBV27 and TRBJ2-2; possibly TRBD1 for D (6 bases). The CDR3 spans 14 residues. Germline values: CDR1 MNHEY, CDR2 SMNVEV (reference sequence). The CDR3 reads CASSSSQGSGELFF. The CDR3 bases are TGTGCCAGTAGTTCCTCACAGGGTTCGGGGGAGCTGTTTTTT.

V gene TRBV9 combines with J gene TRBJ2-5; a possible D gene is TRBD2 (6 bases). The length of the CDR3 is 15 residues. The germline V gene encodes CDR1 SGDLS and CDR2 YYNGEE. V lost 3 bases and J 5 bases, leaving 17 bases between the germline ends. The DNA of the CDR3 is TGTGCCAGCAGCGCGGGCCTGGGGGGTAGGGAGACCCAGTACTTC. Translated, it gives CASSAGLGGRETQYF.

The J gene is TRBJ1-2, the V gene TRBV2; 8 bases are shared with TRBD1. The CDR3 has 13 residues. In germline, CDR1 is SNHLY, CDR2 FYNNEI. V was pared by 4 bases and J by 4 bases, with 2 bases of the junction left unmatched. CDR3 residues: CASSADRGYGYTF. The CDR3 DNA reads TGTGCCAGCAGTGCTGACAGGGGCTATGGCTACACCTTC.

This chain joins TRBV6-6 and TRBJ2-7, with TRBD1 identical over 7 bases. The CDR3 runs to 15 residues. J gave up 3 bases and V 2 bases, and 7 bases lay outside the gene matches. Germline V gene lookup returns CDR1 MNHNY and CDR2 SVGAGI (reference sequence). CDR3 DNA: TGTGCCAGCAGTTACGGTAAGGGGGCCGACTACGAGCAGTACTTC. Translating it yields CASSYGKGADYEQYF.

CDR3 bases: TGCGCCAGCAGCTTGACAAGCGGGGGGGCCTTCGCAGATACGCAGTATTTT. This encodes CASSLTSGGAFADTQYF. This chain connects TRBV5-1 to TRBJ2-3, with 10 bases identical to TRBD2. There are 17 residues in the CDR3. Unmatched junction bases numbered 9, after V lost 1 base and J lost 4 bases. In germline, CDR1 is SGHRS, CDR2 YFSETQ.

The genes are TRBV5-1 and TRBJ2-3, with 10 positions matching TRBD1. V gave up 3 bases and J gave up 4 bases; unmatched junction bases: 8. Germline-derived CDR1 and CDR2 are SGHRS and YFSETQ. The CDR3 extends over 16 amino acids. The CDR3 DNA reads TGCGCCAGCAGCTGGTCAGACAGGGGGCCTGCAGATACGCAGTATTTT. Encoded protein: CASSWSDRGPADTQYF.

Only one count was recorded for this clone. The chain uses TRBV11-2 and TRBJ2-7; maybe TRBD1 (5 bases). Germline-derived CDR1 and CDR2 are SGHAT and FQNNGV. Trimming cost V 0 bases and J 3 bases, with 12 bases left between them. This CDR3 spans 15 amino acids. In nucleotides, the CDR3 is TGTGCCAGCAGCTTAGAAAGGGGATACTTCTACGAGCAGTACTTC. Its protein product is CASSLERGYFYEQYF.